This T cell receptor (beta chain) was found in a study of blood T cell repertoires in COVID-19. Measured with immunoSEQ multiplex PCR; TCRdb has only the in-frame clones, and not every one. The data show around 100,000 clones, approximately 86% seen once. This clone was found a few times. Germline CDR1 reads SGHRS; CDR2 reads YFSETQ. Between the trimmed V and J ends, which lost 7 bases and 3 bases, there was a span of 16 bases. This CDR3 has 15 residues. The source of this sequence is an elderly man with acute or convalescent COVID-19. The rearrangement uses TRBV5-1 and TRBJ2-2; a possible D gene is TRBD2 (6 bases). Specimen: peripheral blood. The CDR3 sequence is CASAVVGSHTGELFF. DNA of the CDR3: TGCGCCAGCGCCGTTGTCGGGAGTCACACCGGGGAGCTGTTTTTT.